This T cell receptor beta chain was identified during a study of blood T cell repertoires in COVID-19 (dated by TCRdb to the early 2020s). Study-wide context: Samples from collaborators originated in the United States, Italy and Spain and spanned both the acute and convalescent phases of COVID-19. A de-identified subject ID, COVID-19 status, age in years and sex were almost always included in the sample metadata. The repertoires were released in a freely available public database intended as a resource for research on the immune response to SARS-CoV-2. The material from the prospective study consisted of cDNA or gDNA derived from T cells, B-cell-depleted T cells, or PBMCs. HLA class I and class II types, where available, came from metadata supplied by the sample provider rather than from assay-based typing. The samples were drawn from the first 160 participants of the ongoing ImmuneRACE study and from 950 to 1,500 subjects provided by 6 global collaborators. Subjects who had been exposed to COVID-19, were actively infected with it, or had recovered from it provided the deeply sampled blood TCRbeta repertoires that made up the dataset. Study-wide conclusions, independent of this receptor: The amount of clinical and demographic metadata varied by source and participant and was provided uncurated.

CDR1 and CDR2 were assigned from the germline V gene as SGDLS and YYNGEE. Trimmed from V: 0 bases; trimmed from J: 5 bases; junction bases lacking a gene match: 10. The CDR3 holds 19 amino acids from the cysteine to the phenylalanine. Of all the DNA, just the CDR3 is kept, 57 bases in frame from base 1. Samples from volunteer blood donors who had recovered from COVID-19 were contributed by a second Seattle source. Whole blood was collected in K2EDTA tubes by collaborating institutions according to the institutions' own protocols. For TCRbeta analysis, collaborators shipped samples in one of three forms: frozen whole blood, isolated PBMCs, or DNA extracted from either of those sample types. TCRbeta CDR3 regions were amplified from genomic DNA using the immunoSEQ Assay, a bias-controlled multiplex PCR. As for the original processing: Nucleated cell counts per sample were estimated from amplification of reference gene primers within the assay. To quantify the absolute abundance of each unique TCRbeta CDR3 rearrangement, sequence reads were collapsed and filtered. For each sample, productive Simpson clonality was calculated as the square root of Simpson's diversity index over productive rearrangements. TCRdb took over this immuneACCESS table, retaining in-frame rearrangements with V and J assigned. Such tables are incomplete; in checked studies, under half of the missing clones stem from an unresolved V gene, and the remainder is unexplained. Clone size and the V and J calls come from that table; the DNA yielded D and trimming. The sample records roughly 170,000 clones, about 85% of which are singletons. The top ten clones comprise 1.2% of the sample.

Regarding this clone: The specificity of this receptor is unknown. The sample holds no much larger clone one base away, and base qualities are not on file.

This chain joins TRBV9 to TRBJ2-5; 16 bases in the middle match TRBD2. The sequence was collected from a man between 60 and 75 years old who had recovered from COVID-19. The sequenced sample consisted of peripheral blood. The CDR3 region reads CASSVDSGTSGGARETQYF. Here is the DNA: TGTGCCAGCAGCGTAGACTCAGGGACTAGCGGGGGGGCCCGGGAGACCCAGTACTTC.